The rows below give T cell receptor beta chains drawn from one sample of a study of CD8+ T cells in alopecia areata. Profiled with immunoSEQ multiplex PCR; TCRdb holds only in-frame clones, not every one. Of some 210,000 clones in the sample, 50% to 70% were seen once. The sample was CD4+ T cells sorted from blood, taken at week 0. The receptor set was obtained from a human donor with alopecia areata. The CDR3 runs from the conserved cysteine through the conserved F or W. Each record gives: J gene, clone size, V gene, D gene, CDR3 DNA, CDR3 protein. The D gene is left open where the match is weak. Expanded clones get a size class; other rows say once, few or many, or leave the size out.

TRBJ2-7,.,TRBV11-2,TRBD2,TGTGCCAGCAGCTTAGGACCGGCTAGCGGGGGTTACGAGCAGTACTTC,CASSLGPASGGYEQYF
TRBJ1-6,.,TRBV14,.,TGTGCCAGCAGCCAAGATGGAAGGGGTTTTTTAGCACCCCTCCACTTT,CASSQDGRGFLAPLHF
TRBJ2-1,.,TRBV5-1,.,TGCGCCAGCAGCTTGGACTGGGGCTCCTACAATGAGCAGTTCTTC,CASSLDWGSYNEQFF
TRBJ1-1,.,TRBV18,.,TGTGCCAGCTCACCAGGGACGGAGACGAACACTGAAGCTTTCTTT,CASSPGTETNTEAFF
TRBJ2-5,.,TRBV20-1,TRBD2,TGCAGTGCCGTGCGGGGGGAGACCCAGTACTTC,CSAVRGETQYF
TRBJ1-2,.,TRBV15,.,TGTGCCACCGGATCGGGGTCGGCTAACTATGGCTACACCTTC,CATGSGSANYGYTF
TRBJ1-6,few,TRBV6-1,TRBD1,TGTGCCAGCAGACCGCGGCAGGGGGCTAATTCACCCCTCCACTTT,CASRPRQGANSPLHF
TRBJ2-2,.,TRBV6-6,TRBD1,TGTGCCAGCAGTTACGGACAGGGGGCCTCCGGGGAGCTGTTTTTT,CASSYGQGASGELFF
TRBJ1-4,few,TRBV18,.,TGTGCCAGCTCCTTAAGTTCTTTGAATGAAAAACTGTTTTTT,CASSLSSLNEKLFF
TRBJ1-6,once,TRBV18,.,TGTGCCAGCTCACCTTGGGGGAGCACCGATATAGCTAATTCACCCCTCCACTTT,CASSPWGSTDIANSPLHF
TRBJ2-7,.,TRBV4-2,TRBD2,TGTGCCAGCAGCCAAGGGCGGGAGTCAGGCGAGCAGTACTTC,CASSQGRESGEQYF
TRBJ1-2,.,TRBV4-1,.,TGCGCCAGCAGCCAAGATAGGCCAGGGGTAGGTGGCTACACCTTC,CASSQDRPGVGGYTF
TRBJ1-1,few,TRBV7-9,.,TGTGCCAGCAGCTTAGCGGGGAACACTGAAGCTTTCTTT,CASSLAGNTEAFF
TRBJ2-3,once,TRBV25-1,.,TGTGCCAGCAGTGCCGGGACTGGGAGCACAGATACGCAGTATTTT,CASSAGTGSTDTQYF
TRBJ2-5,.,TRBV2,TRBD1,TGTGCCAGCACTAGGGGACAGTATATCAAAGAGACCCAGTACTTC,CASTRGQYIKETQYF
TRBJ1-3,.,TRBV7-9,TRBD1,TGTGCCAGCAGGAGAGGGACAGGGGCATCTGGAAACACCATATATTTT,CASRRGTGASGNTIYF
TRBJ1-2,.,TRBV19,.,TGTGCCAGTAGTATAGTCGTACAGCGAACTAACTATGGCTACACCTTC,CASSIVVQRTNYGYTF
TRBJ2-7,.,TRBV5-1,.,TGCGCCAGCAGCTTGAACCCGTCAGGGGAGCAGTACTTC,CASSLNPSGEQYF
TRBJ2-2,.,TRBV7-3,TRBD1,TGTGCCAGCAGCCAACCCGGGACAGGGCTAACCGGGGAGCTGTTTTTT,CASSQPGTGLTGELFF
TRBJ2-3,once,TRBV2,TRBD2,TGTGCCAGCAGTGCGACTAGCGGGGGATCAGATACGCAGTATTTT,CASSATSGGSDTQYF
TRBJ2-7,.,TRBV19,.,TGTGCCAGTAGTATGAGGGCCTACGAGCAGTACTTC,CASSMRAYEQYF
TRBJ1-1,.,TRBV5-6,.,TGTGCCAGCAGCTTGGATTGGCAGGTAAACACTGAAGCTTTCTTT,CASSLDWQVNTEAFF
TRBJ2-1,.,TRBV30,.,TGTGCCTGGAGTTCGACTAGCTCCTACAATGAGCAGTTCTTC,CAWSSTSSYNEQFF
TRBJ1-2,few,TRBV25-1,.,TGTGCCAGCAGTTTATCCGGGGGCAATGGCTACACCTTC,CASSLSGGNGYTF
TRBJ1-6,.,TRBV30,TRBD1,TGTGCCTGGAGTGTTGAGGGGGCGGTCGATTCACCCCTCCACTTT,CAWSVEGAVDSPLHF
TRBJ2-7,once,TRBV10-3,TRBD2,TGTGCCATCCGGACTAGCGGGGACGAGCAGTACTTC,CAIRTSGDEQYF
TRBJ2-7,.,TRBV14,.,TGTGCCAGCAGCCAAGATAGGGGCGGGACATCGAGCTCCTACGAGCAGTACTTC,CASSQDRGGTSSSYEQYF
TRBJ2-7,.,TRBV7-8,.,TGTGCCAGCAGCTTAGACACTCTCTACGAGCAGTACTTC,CASSLDTLYEQYF
TRBJ2-1,once,TRBV19,TRBD1,TGTGCCAGTACCCGAGGGACAGGGTCCTACAATGAGCAGTTCTTC,CASTRGTGSYNEQFF
TRBJ2-3,.,TRBV18,.,TGTGCCAGCTCACCACCCGTTACGGATACGCAGTATTTT,CASSPPVTDTQYF
TRBJ1-4,.,TRBV27,.,TGTGCCAGCAGTTTTTGGGACACTTTTAATGAAAAACTGTTTTTT,CASSFWDTFNEKLFF
TRBJ1-2,.,TRBV6-5,TRBD1,TGTGCCAGCACTCCCCTGGGACAGGGATCATATGGCTACACCTTC,CASTPLGQGSYGYTF
TRBJ2-5,.,TRBV2,.,TGTGCCAGCAGAGAAGAAGGGGAAATAGAGACCCAGTACTTC,CASREEGEIETQYF
TRBJ2-2,once,TRBV7-9,.,TGTGCCAGCAGCCTCAGCCCCGGGGAGCTGTTTTTT,CASSLSPGELFF
TRBJ2-1,.,TRBV18,.,TGTGCCAGCTCACCGCGGGGCGGGAAGAATGAGCAGTTCTTC,CASSPRGGKNEQFF
TRBJ2-7,.,TRBV30,TRBD1,TGTGCCTGGAGCGTGGACAGGGTGGGCGAGCAGTACTTC,CAWSVDRVGEQYF
TRBJ2-7,.,TRBV29-1,.,TGCAGCGTTGAGTGGCAGCACCTTAGCTCCTACGAGCAGTACTTC,CSVEWQHLSSYEQYF
TRBJ2-7,.,TRBV6-5,TRBD1,TGTGCCAGCAGGGGAACGACAGGGTCCTACGAGCAGTACTTC,CASRGTTGSYEQYF
TRBJ2-3,few,TRBV29-1,TRBD2,TGCAGCGCAGCGGGACTACTCCTCACAGATACGCAGTATTTT,CSAAGLLLTDTQYF
TRBJ2-4,.,TRBV2,.,TGTGCCAGCAGTGACTCCGACATTCAGTACTTC,CASSDSDIQYF
TRBJ2-1,few,TRBV15,.,TGTGCCACCAGCAGAGGCGGGGTAAGCTCCTACAATGAGCAGTTCTTC,CATSRGGVSSYNEQFF
TRBJ2-3,.,TRBV7-9,TRBD1,TGTGCCAGCAGCTTAGAGACAGGGTCAGATACGCAGTATTTT,CASSLETGSDTQYF
TRBJ2-7,few,TRBV11-2,TRBD1,TGTGCCAGCAGCCACGGGACAGGGGGCTACGAGCAGTACTTC,CASSHGTGGYEQYF
TRBJ1-5,.,TRBV30,.,TGTGCCTGGAGTGTATTCGGGGTCAATCAGCCCCAGCATTTT,CAWSVFGVNQPQHF
TRBJ2-1,.,TRBV30,TRBD2,TGTGCCTGGAACTTAGGACTAGCCACCGGCGGTGAGCAGTTCTTC,CAWNLGLATGGEQFF
TRBJ1-6,.,TRBV6-5,.,TGTGCCAGCAGTCCGGGAAGACCCCTCCACTTT,CASSPGRPLHF
TRBJ2-7,few,TRBV29-1,.,TGCAGCGCCCAGACCCCTGGCTACGAGCAGTACTTC,CSAQTPGYEQYF
TRBJ1-1,.,TRBV18,.,TGTGCCAGTTCCCCCTCAGGGAACACTGAAGCTTTCTTT,CASSPSGNTEAFF
TRBJ2-7,.,TRBV5-1,TRBD2,TGCGCCAGCAGCGGAGGACTAGCGGGAGCCAGCGAGCAGTACTTC,CASSGGLAGASEQYF
TRBJ2-1,.,TRBV6-5,.,TGTGCCACCAACCTGGGTCAGCGGTACAATGAGCAGTTCTTC,CATNLGQRYNEQFF
TRBJ1-2,.,TRBV23-1,TRBD1,TGCGCCAGCAGTCACGGGACAGGCTATGGCTACACCTTC,CASSHGTGYGYTF
TRBJ1-2,.,TRBV29-1,.,TGCAGCGTTGACCCGTTGGCAAGTGGGGGGCATTGGAATGGCTACACCTTC,CSVDPLASGGHWNGYTF
TRBJ1-3,few,TRBV30,TRBD1,TGTGCCTGGGACAGGGGTGGAAACACCATATATTTT,CAWDRGGNTIYF
TRBJ1-2,few,TRBV6-1,.,TGTGCCAGCAGTGAAGGGTGGGGCTCTGGCTACACCTTC,CASSEGWGSGYTF
TRBJ2-5,.,TRBV5-1,TRBD2,TGCGCCAGCAAAGCGGGGGATGAGGTGGAGACCCAGTACTTC,CASKAGDEVETQYF
TRBJ1-1,.,TRBV5-1,.,TGCGCCAGCAGCCTAACGGAGGTGAGCACTGAAGCTTTCTTT,CASSLTEVSTEAFF
TRBJ2-3,.,TRBV5-1,.,TGCGCCAGCAGCCAAGGACCGGAGAAGAGGGATACGCAGTATTTT,CASSQGPEKRDTQYF
TRBJ2-5,.,TRBV7-9,.,TGTGCCAGCTCCCCCGGCGGGACCTTCTACCAAGAGACCCAGTACTTC,CASSPGGTFYQETQYF
TRBJ1-2,many,TRBV5-6,TRBD1,TGTGCCAGCAGCAAGGACAGGGGAATCCATGGCTACACCTTC,CASSKDRGIHGYTF
TRBJ2-2,few,TRBV30,.,TGTGCCTGGAGTCCAGGACTGGTCACCGGGGAGCTGTTTTTT,CAWSPGLVTGELFF